In its sample, the clone carrying this T cell receptor beta chain was seen once. This sample was included in a study of blood T cell repertoires in COVID-19. Study-wide context: Samples came from the United States, Italy and Spain, spanning acute and convalescent COVID-19. T cells, B-cell-depleted T cells, or PBMCs provided the cDNA or gDNA that served as material.

Germline V gene lookup returns CDR1 SGHKS and CDR2 YYEKEE (reference sequence). V dropped 2 bases and J dropped 3 bases, with 11 bases sitting between them. The CDR3 length is 14 residues. Original processing notes: Cell counts per sample came from amplifying reference gene primers. Sequenced by immunoSEQ multiplex PCR; TCRdb stores in-frame clones only, minus some. The V and J calls and clone size come from that table; D and trimming were worked out from the DNA. The table records approximately 270,000 clones, more than 65% of them present only once. One Seattle source followed patients from active infection through their disease course.

The chain has TRBV5-5 and TRBJ2-5, with a possible D match to TRBD2 (6 bases). The receptor comes from a person in their 70s with COVID-19, enrolled during active disease. Sequenced material: peripheral blood. CDR3 nucleotides: TGTGCCAGCAGCTTTACTAGCTCAAAAGAGACCCAGTACTTC. Translated, it gives CASSFTSSKETQYF.